This T cell receptor (beta chain) is drawn from a study of blood T cells in healthy people across ages. Across the whole study: Template switching captured about one barcoded beta molecule per two T cells.

The draw of peripheral blood yielded about 10 milliliters from each donor. CDR3 length equals 14 residues. Per germline, CDR1 DFQATT and CDR2 SNEGSKA (reference sequence). Unmatched junction bases numbered 7, after V lost 6 bases and J lost 3 bases. This clonotype was counted only a few times. A second about 7 to 12 cycle PCR used barcoded and J-beta primers. MiXCR, applied by TCRdb to the 5' RACE reads, yields one record per CDR3 protein. Among over 1.5 million distinct CDR3 sequences, around 48% were seen once, and the ten largest hold roughly 2.1%. Sequenced sample: blood. The source is a woman aged 40 to 49 in good health. V usage is TRBV20-1 and J usage is TRBJ2-1, with TRBD2 identical over 8 bases. The CDR3 DNA reads TGCAGTGCCTCGGGACTAGTCCTCTACAATGAGCAGTTCTTC. This sequence encodes CSASGLVLYNEQFF.